The 23 T cell receptor beta chains reported below all come from one sample, sequenced in a study of beta chain features in type 1 diabetes. Expressed TCRB transcripts got sequenced, as all isolated RNA was reverse transcribed. Clones were sequenced by immunoSEQ multiplex PCR, and TCRdb holds only the in-frame ones, with some missing. Altogether approximately 100,000 clones are present, almost 40% being singletons, with the ten largest covering over 0.065%. The sample comprised stem cell memory CD4+ T cells from blood. The receptors derive from a woman aged 18-35 years in good health.

This clone was found a few times. The chain joins TRBV28 to TRBJ2-3; D ambiguous. V gave up 1 base and J gave up 7 bases, with 6 bases separating them. The CDR3 extends over 12 amino acids. Germline V gene data show CDR1 as MDHEN and CDR2 as SYDVKM. DNA of the CDR3: TGTGCCAGCAGTTTATCCCCGTATACGCAGTATTTT. Translated, it gives CASSLSPYTQYF.

This chain links TRBV11-2 with TRBJ2-7; tentatively, D is TRBD1 (5 bases). Between the trimmed V and J ends, which lost 5 bases and 7 bases, there was a span of 18 bases. Germline V gene lookup returns CDR1 SGHAT and CDR2 FQNNGV. CDR3 length: 14 residues. The CDR3 DNA follows: TGTGCCAGCAGCAGGGGCCTCCTCGTCTCGGAGCAGTACTTC. It codes for CASSRGLLVSEQYF.

This clone turned up a few times. CDR3 residues: CASSGGQLVLETQYF. The CDR3, as DNA: TGTGCCAGCAGCGGGGGACAGTTGGTATTGGAGACCCAGTACTTC. J is TRBJ2-5 and V is TRBV9; 7 nucleotides agree with TRBD1. Germline CDR1 is SGDLS and CDR2 is YYNGEE. The CDR3 is made up of 15 amino acids. The junction had 10 bases not matched to a gene; V was cut back by 3 bases and J by 5 bases.

The CDR3 DNA sequence: TGTGCCAGCAGCGTAGTCATAGATACGCAGTATTTT. This translates into CASSVVIDTQYF. This rearrangement joins TRBV9 to TRBJ2-3; D not resolved. Per the germline V gene, CDR1 is SGDLS and CDR2 is YYNGEE. This CDR3 is built from 12 residues. With 0 bases removed from V and 5 bases from J, the gap between germline ends came to 4 bases.

The chain carries TRBV19 and TRBJ2-5, with 14 bases aligning to TRBD2. Germline V gene lookup returns CDR1 LNHDA and CDR2 SQIVND (reference sequence). J gave up 5 bases and V 3 bases, and 8 bases lay outside the gene matches. CDR3 size: 17 residues. The DNA of the CDR3 is TGTGCCAGTAGTATGCGACTAGCGGGAGGGCGTTTGGAGACCCAGTACTTC. It yields the protein CASSMRLAGGRLETQYF.

The gene calls are TRBV5-1 and TRBJ2-2, with 11 bases that match TRBD2. The germline gives CDR1 SGHRS, CDR2 YFSETQ. Trimming cost V 4 bases and J 4 bases; bases outside gene matches: 6. The CDR3 length is 16 residues. CDR3 coding DNA: TGCGCCAGCAGCATCACTAGCGGGAGTATCACCGGGGAGCTGTTTTTT. Translating gives CASSITSGSITGELFF.

This clone came up a few times. The genes are TRBV5-1 and TRBJ1-2; D uncertain. The V and J ends lost 1 base and 7 bases respectively, with 14 bases between them. CDR3 length: 14 amino acids. Germline V gene data show CDR1 as SGHRS and CDR2 as YFSETQ. CDR3 residues: CASSLIASGFGYTF. Here the CDR3 DNA reads TGCGCCAGCAGCTTGATTGCATCGGGGTTTGGCTACACCTTC. The variable domain in full, completed from reference TRBV5-1 and TRBJ1-2, reads KAGVTQTPRYLIKTRGQQVTLSCSPISGHRSVSWYQQTPGQGLQFLFEYFSETQRNKGNFPGRFSGRQFSNSRSEMNVSTLELGDSALYLCASSLIASGFGYTFGSGTRLTVV.

J is TRBJ1-2 and V is TRBV5-1; D possibly corresponds to TRBD1 (6 bases). The V and J ends lost 0 bases and 7 bases respectively, with 16 bases between them. Looked up from germline, CDR1 is SGHRS and CDR2 is YFSETQ. The CDR3 length is 15 residues. CDR3: CASSLVPGEGGGYTF. The CDR3 bases are TGCGCCAGCAGCTTGGTTCCAGGGGAAGGAGGTGGCTACACCTTC.

This clone was seen a few times. This chain links TRBV7-2 with TRBJ2-1, with 7 positions matching TRBD2. The CDR3 runs 15 residues. J lost 4 bases, V lost 2 bases, and 5 bases had no gene match. Germline V gene lookup returns CDR1 SGHTA and CDR2 FQGNSA. Here the CDR3 reads CASSLIGRYYNEQFF. The CDR3 region has the DNA TGTGCCAGCAGCTTAATCGGGAGGTATTACAATGAGCAGTTCTTC.

V gene TRBV30 combines with J gene TRBJ1-5; a weak D match, TRBD1 (5 bases). From germline, CDR1 is GTSNPN and CDR2 SVGIG (reference sequence). The CDR3 runs to 14 residues. V gave up 3 bases and J gave up 2 bases, with 11 bases separating them. As DNA, the CDR3 is TGTGCCTGGAGGAAGGGGCCCGGCAATCAGCCCCAGCATTTT. Protein sequence: CAWRKGPGNQPQHF.

This clone was detected only once. V gene TRBV5-6 combines with J gene TRBJ1-2, with D possibly TRBD1 on 5 matching bases. Trimming took 1 base from V and 4 from J, leaving 14 bases between them. From germline, CDR1 is SGHDT and CDR2 YYEEEE. The CDR3 has 15 residues. The CDR3 loop is CASSLLGGRVYGYTF. The CDR3 nucleotides are TGTGCCAGCAGCTTGCTGGGGGGAAGGGTCTATGGCTACACCTTC.

The chain carries TRBV28 and TRBJ1-2, with D possibly being TRBD1 (5 bases). Germline CDR1 and CDR2: MDHEN and SYDVKM. The CDR3 runs to 15 residues. Trimming shortened V by 6 bases and J by 8 bases, and 22 bases separated the two germline ends. In nucleotides, the CDR3 is TGTGCCAGCAGCAACTGGGACGTAGGGACTGGAGGCTACACCTTC. This translates into CASSNWDVGTGGYTF.

This clone has more than one count but fewer than ten. V gene TRBV18 combines with J gene TRBJ2-7; TRBD2 matches 7 bases. This CDR3 is built from 14 residues. V lost 6 bases, J lost 5 bases, and 10 bases stayed unmatched. The germline gives CDR1 KGHSH, CDR2 LQKENI. CDR3 bases: TGTGCCAGCTCTCGGGGAGGGGTGTCGCACGAGCAGTACTTC. It encodes CASSRGGVSHEQYF.

V gene TRBV5-1 combines with J gene TRBJ2-1; TRBD2 agrees at 9 bases. Germline values: CDR1 SGHRS, CDR2 YFSETQ. The length of the CDR3 is 16 residues. V shed 0 bases and J 6 bases; nucleotides not matched to a gene: 7. The CDR3 bases are TGCGCCAGCAGCTTGGTGGCGGGAGGGCCAGTCAATGAGCAGTTCTTC. Translated, it gives CASSLVAGGPVNEQFF.

The rearrangement joins TRBV5-1 to TRBJ2-7; 7 bases align to TRBD2. Trimming cost V 5 bases and J 4 bases; bases outside gene matches: 9. The CDR3 is 14 residues long. The germline V gene has CDR1 SGHRS and CDR2 YFSETQ. CDR3 DNA: TGCGCCAGCAGGTCTCCGGGAGGACATTACGAGCAGTACTTC. Translating gives CASRSPGGHYEQYF.

The genes are TRBV5-6 and TRBJ1-2, with 8 bases identical to TRBD1. The CDR3 spans 16 residues. J was trimmed by 4 bases and V by 3 bases; bases with no gene match: 11. Per germline, CDR1 SGHDT and CDR2 YYEEEE. The DNA of the CDR3 is TGTGCCAGCAGCTCTACCCGGACAGGGTTCATCTATGGCTACACCTTC. This translates into CASSSTRTGFIYGYTF.

There are a few counts of this clone. The V gene is TRBV14, the J gene TRBJ2-7, with D possibly being TRBD1 (5 bases). Germline V gene data show CDR1 as SGHDN and CDR2 as FVKESK. V dropped 3 bases and J dropped 2 bases, with 11 bases sitting between them. CDR3 length: 14 residues. CDR3 residues: CASSQGDSPYEQYF. As DNA, the CDR3 is TGTGCCAGCAGCCAGGGTGACAGTCCCTACGAGCAGTACTTC.

In this sample, this clone turned up once. This rearrangement joins TRBV7-2 to TRBJ2-7, with D possibly matching TRBD2 (6 bases). This CDR3 has 14 amino acids. In germline, CDR1 is SGHTA, CDR2 FQGNSA. V was cut by 1 base and J by 6 bases, with 13 bases left in between. CDR3 DNA sequence: TGTGCCAGCAGCTTAGGGGGGACTCCCATCGAGCAGTACTTC. This gives the protein CASSLGGTPIEQYF.

As concerns this clone: A junction end diverges from the germline sequence, so it may reflect a read error. The rearrangement joins TRBV9 to TRBJ2-3; D gene ambiguous. CDR1 and CDR2 from the germline V gene are SGDLS and YYNGEE. The CDR3 length is 17 residues. CDR3 residues: CASGVTGRPASTDTQYF. The CDR3 nucleotides read TGTGCCAGCGGCGTAACGGGTCGCCCGGCTTCCACAGATACGCAGTATTTT.

The chain uses TRBV19 and TRBJ2-3; 9 positions agree with TRBD1. Losses at the gene ends were 6 bases for V and 3 bases for J; bases not matched to a gene: 4. CDR1 and CDR2 (germline): LNHDA, SQIVND (reference sequence). The CDR3 is made up of 14 amino acids. The CDR3 here is CASSRDRATDTQYF. CDR3 bases: TGTGCCAGTAGCCGGGACAGGGCTACAGATACGCAGTATTTT. Variable domain in full (rest from reference TRBV19 and TRBJ2-3): DGGITQSPKYLFRKEGQNVTLSCEQNLNHDAMYWYRQDPGQGLRLIYYSQIVNDFQKGDIAEGYSVSREKKESFPLTVTSAQKNPTAFYLCASSRDRATDTQYFGPGTRLTVL.

With regard to this clone: At one end, the junction sequence differs from germline, possibly due to a read error. The chain has TRBV6-5 and TRBJ2-7; D is unclear. From germline, CDR1 is MNHEY and CDR2 SVGAGI. This CDR3 has 10 residues. The CDR3 DNA sequence: TGTGCCAGCAGCTACTACGAGCAGTACTTC. Encoded protein: CASSYYEQYF.

The gene calls are TRBV5-1 and TRBJ1-2; possible D gene TRBD1, 6 bases. Trimming removed 0 bases at V and 3 bases at J, with 12 bases between. Germline assignment: CDR1 SGHRS and CDR2 YFSETQ. This CDR3 has 15 residues. This CDR3 reads CASSLVPRGDYGYTF. For the CDR3, the DNA is TGCGCCAGCAGCTTGGTTCCCAGGGGAGACTATGGCTACACCTTC.

This clone has just a few counts. This chain links TRBV7-9 with TRBJ2-7, with a tentative D call TRBD2 (6 bases). V dropped 5 bases and J dropped 0 bases, with 20 bases sitting between them. Germline V gene sequence: CDR1 SEHNR, CDR2 FQNEAQ (reference sequence). CDR3 size: 17 residues. DNA of the CDR3: TGTGCCAGCAGCCTAGGACGGATCTGGCGGGACTCCTACGAGCAGTACTTC. Encoded protein: CASSLGRIWRDSYEQYF.